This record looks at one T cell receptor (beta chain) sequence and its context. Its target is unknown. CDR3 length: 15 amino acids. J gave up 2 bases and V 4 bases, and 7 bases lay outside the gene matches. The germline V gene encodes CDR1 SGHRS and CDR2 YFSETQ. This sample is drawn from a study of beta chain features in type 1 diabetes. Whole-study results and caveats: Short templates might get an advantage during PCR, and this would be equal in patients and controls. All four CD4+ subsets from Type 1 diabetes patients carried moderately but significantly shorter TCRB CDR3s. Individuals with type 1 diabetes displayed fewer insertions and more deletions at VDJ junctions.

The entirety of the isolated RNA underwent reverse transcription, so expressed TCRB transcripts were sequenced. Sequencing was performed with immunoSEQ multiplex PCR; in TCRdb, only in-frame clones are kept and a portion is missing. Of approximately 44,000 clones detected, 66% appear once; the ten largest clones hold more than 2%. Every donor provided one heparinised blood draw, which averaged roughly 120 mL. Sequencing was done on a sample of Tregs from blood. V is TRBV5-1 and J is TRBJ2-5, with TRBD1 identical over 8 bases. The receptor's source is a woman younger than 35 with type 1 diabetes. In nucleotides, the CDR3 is TGCGCCAGCAGCGACACGGGACAGGCTCAAGAGACCCAGTACTTC. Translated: CASSDTGQAQETQYF.